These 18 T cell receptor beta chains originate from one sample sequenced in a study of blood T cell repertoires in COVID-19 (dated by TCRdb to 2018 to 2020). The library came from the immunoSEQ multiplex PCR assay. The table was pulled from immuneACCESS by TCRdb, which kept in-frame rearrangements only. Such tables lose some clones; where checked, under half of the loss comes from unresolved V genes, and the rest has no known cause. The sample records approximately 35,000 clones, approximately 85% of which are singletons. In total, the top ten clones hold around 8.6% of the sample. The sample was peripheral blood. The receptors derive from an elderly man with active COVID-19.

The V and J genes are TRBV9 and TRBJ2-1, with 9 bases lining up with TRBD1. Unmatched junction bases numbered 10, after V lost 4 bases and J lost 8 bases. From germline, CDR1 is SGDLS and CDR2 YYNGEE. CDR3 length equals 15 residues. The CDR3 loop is CASSNRDRELDEQFF. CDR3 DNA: TGTGCCAGCAGCAACCGGGACAGGGAACTAGATGAGCAGTTCTTC.

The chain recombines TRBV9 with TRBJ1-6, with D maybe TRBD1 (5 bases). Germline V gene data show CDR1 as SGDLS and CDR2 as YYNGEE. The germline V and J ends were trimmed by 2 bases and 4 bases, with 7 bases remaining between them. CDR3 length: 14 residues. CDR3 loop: CASSVDRYNSPLHF. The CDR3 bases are TGTGCCAGCAGCGTCGACAGATATAATTCACCCCTCCACTTT. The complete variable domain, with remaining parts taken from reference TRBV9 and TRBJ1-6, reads DSGVTQTPKHLITATGQRVTLRCSPRSGDLSVYWYQQSLDQGLQFLIQYYNGEERAKGNILERFSAQQFPDLHSELNLSSLELGDSALYFCASSVDRYNSPLHFGNGTRLTVT.

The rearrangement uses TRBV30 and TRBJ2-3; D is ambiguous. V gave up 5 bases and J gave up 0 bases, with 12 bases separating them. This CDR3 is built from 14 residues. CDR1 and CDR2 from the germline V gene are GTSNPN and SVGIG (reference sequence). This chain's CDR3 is CAWGRYSSTDTQYF. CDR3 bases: TGTGCCTGGGGGCGGTACTCAAGCACAGATACGCAGTATTTT. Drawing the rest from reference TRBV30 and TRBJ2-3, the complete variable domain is SQTIHQWPATLVQPVGSPLSLECTVEGTSNPNLYWYRQAAGRGLQLLFYSVGIGQISSEVPQNLSASRPQDRQFILSSKKLLLSDSGFYLCAWGRYSSTDTQYFGPGTRLTVL.

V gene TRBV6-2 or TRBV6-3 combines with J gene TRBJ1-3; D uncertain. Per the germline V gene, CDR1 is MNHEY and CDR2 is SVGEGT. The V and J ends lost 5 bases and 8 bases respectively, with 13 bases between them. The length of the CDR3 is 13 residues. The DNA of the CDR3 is TGTGCCAGCAGTACGGTCGTGCGGGACACCATATATTTT. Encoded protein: CASSTVVRDTIYF.

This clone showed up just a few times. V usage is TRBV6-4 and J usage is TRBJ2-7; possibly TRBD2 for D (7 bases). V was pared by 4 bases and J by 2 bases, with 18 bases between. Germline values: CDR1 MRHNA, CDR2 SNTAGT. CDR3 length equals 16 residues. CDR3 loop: CASSGPGEGKAYEQYF. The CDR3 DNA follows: TGTGCCAGCAGTGGGCCAGGGGAGGGTAAGGCCTACGAGCAGTACTTC.

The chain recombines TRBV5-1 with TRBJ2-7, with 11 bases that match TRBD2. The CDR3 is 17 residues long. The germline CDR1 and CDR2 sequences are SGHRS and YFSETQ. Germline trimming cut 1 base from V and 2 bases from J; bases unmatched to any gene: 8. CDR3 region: CASSLRAGTSGPYEQYF. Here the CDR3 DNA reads TGCGCCAGCAGCTTGAGGGCCGGGACTAGCGGTCCCTACGAGCAGTACTTC.

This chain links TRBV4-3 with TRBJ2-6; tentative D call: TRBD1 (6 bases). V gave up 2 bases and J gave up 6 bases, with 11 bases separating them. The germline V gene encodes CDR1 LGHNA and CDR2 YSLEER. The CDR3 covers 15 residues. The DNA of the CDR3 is TGCGCCAGCAGCCAACAGGGGCCTGAGGCCAACGTCCTGACTTTC. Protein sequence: CASSQQGPEANVLTF.

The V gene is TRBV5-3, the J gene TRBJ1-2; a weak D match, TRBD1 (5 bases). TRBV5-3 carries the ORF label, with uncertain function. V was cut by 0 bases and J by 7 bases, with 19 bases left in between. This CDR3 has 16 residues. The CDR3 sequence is CARSLAGVAGTSGYTF. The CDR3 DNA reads TGTGCCAGAAGCTTGGCCGGCGTGGCAGGGACTAGTGGCTACACCTTC.

The CDR3 loop reads CASSPRDRGNEQFF. CDR3 DNA sequence: TGTGCCAGCAGCCCTCGGGACAGGGGGAATGAGCAGTTCTTC. The chain recombines TRBV3-1 (or the pseudogene TRBV3-2) with TRBJ2-1; 11 bases agree with TRBD1. This CDR3 spans 14 amino acids. The J segment lost 7 bases and the V segment lost 4 bases, leaving 3 bases of the junction unmatched. CDR1 LGHDT and CDR2 YNNKEL come from the germline V gene (reference sequence).

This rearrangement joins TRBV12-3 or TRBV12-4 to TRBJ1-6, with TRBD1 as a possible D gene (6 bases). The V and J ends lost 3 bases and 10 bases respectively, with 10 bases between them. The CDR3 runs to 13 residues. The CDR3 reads CASSLGGRSPLHF. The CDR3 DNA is TGTGCCAGCAGTTTGGGGGGGCGGTCACCCCTCCACTTT.

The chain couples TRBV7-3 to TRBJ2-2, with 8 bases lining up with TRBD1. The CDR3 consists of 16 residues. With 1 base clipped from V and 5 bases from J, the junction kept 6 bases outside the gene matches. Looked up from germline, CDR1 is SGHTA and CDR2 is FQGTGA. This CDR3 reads CASSLNPDRGTGELFF. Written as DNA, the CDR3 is TGTGCCAGCAGCTTAAACCCAGACAGGGGTACCGGGGAGCTGTTTTTT.

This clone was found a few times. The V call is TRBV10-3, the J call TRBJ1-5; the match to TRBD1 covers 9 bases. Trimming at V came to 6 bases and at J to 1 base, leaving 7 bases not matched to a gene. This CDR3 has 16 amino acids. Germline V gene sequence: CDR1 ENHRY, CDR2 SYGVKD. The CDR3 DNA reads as TGTGCCATCAGCGAGGACAGGGGTTTGAGCAATCAGCCCCAGCATTTT. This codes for CAISEDRGLSNQPQHF.

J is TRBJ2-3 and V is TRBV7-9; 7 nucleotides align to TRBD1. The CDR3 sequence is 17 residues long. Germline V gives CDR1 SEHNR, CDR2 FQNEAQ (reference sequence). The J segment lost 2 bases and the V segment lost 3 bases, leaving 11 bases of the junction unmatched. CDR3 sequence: CASSFHRTGRNTDTQYF. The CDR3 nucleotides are TGTGCCAGCAGCTTTCATAGGACAGGAAGAAACACAGATACGCAGTATTTT.

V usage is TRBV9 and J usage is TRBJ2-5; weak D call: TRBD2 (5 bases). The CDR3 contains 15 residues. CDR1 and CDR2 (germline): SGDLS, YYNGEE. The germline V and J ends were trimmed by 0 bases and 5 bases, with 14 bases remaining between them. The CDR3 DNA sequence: TGTGCCAGCAGCGTAGGCATCGAGGGTAGGGAGACCCAGTACTTC. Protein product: CASSVGIEGRETQYF. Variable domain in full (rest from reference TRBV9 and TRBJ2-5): DSGVTQTPKHLITATGQRVTLRCSPRSGDLSVYWYQQSLDQGLQFLIQYYNGEERAKGNILERFSAQQFPDLHSELNLSSLELGDSALYFCASSVGIEGRETQYFGPGTRLLVL.

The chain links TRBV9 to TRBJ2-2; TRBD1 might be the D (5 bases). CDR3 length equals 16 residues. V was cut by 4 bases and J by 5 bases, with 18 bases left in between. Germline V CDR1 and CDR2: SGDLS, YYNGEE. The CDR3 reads CASSPQGQVRTGELFF. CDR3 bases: TGTGCCAGCAGCCCTCAGGGTCAGGTCAGGACCGGGGAGCTGTTTTTT.

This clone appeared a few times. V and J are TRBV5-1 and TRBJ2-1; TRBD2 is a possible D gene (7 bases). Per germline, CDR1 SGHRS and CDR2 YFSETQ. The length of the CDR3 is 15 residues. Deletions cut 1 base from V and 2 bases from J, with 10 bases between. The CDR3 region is CASSLSGGPYNEQFF. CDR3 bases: TGCGCCAGCAGCTTGTCGGGGGGCCCCTACAATGAGCAGTTCTTC.

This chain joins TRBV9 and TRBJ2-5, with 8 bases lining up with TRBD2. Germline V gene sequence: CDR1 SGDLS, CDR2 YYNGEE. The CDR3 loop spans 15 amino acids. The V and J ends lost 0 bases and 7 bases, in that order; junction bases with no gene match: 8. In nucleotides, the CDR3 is TGTGCCAGCAGCGTAGCTGGCGGGGGGCTCGGGACCCAGTACTTC. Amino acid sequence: CASSVAGGGLGTQYF.

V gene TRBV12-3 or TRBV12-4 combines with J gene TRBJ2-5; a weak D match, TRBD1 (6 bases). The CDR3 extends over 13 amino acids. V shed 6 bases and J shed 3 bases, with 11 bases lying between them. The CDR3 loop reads CASRAGQKETQYF. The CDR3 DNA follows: TGTGCCAGCAGGGCAGGACAGAAAGAGACCCAGTACTTC.